Only one count was recorded for the clone carrying this TCR beta chain. Trimming left V 0 bases short and J 4 bases short, with 11 bases between. Germline loops: CDR1 SGDLS, CDR2 YYNGEE. CDR3 size: 15 residues. This sample is drawn from a study of blood T cell repertoires in COVID-19. Across the study: COVID-19 samples from acute and convalescent phases originated in the United States, Italy and Spain.

Produced via immunoSEQ multiplex PCR; TCRdb's table is partial and in-frame only. The sample includes more than 100,000 clones, around nine tenths of them seen just once. The clonotype originates from a man in his forties or fifties with active or convalescent COVID-19. The V call is TRBV9, the J call TRBJ2-1; a weak D match, TRBD2 (7 bases). Sequences were obtained from peripheral blood. Here the CDR3 DNA reads TGTGCCAGCAGCGTAGCACAGGGACTATACAATGAGCAGTTCTTC. As protein: CASSVAQGLYNEQFF.